One and the same sample provided the 26 T cell receptor beta chains below, sequenced in a study of early T cells in non-severe SARS-CoV-2 infection. TCRdb re-called the 5' RACE reads with MiXCR, one entry per CDR3 protein. The sample comprises more than 60,000 distinct CDR3 sequences, about 12% of which are singletons, and around 6% rests with the top ten. Sequenced material: whole blood. These receptors originate from an adult who was a healthcare worker with PCR-confirmed SARS-CoV-2 infection or an uninfected control (not recorded which).

In its sample, this clonotype was seen many times. The rearrangement joins TRBV29-1 to TRBJ1-1; D perhaps matches TRBD1 (5 bases). The CDR3 consists of 12 residues. Per the germline V gene, CDR1 is SQVTM and CDR2 is ANQGSEA. Trimming stripped 7 bases from V and 0 bases from J, with 9 bases between. CDR3 bases: TGCAGCGATGGGACCTTGAACACTGAAGCTTTCTTT. This codes for CSDGTLNTEAFF.

This clonotype was counted a few times. J is TRBJ2-7 and V is TRBV27; 7 bases line up with TRBD1. V lost 4 bases to trimming and J lost 2 bases; unmatched junction nucleotides: 5. The CDR3 has 14 residues. Per germline, CDR1 MNHEY and CDR2 SMNVEV (reference sequence). CDR3 nucleotides: TGTGCCAGCAGTTCACAGGGGCGAGCCTACGAGCAGTACTTC. It encodes CASSSQGRAYEQYF.

This clonotype was detected many times. The rearrangement uses TRBV5-1 and TRBJ2-1, with TRBD2 identical over 12 bases. The CDR3 has 17 amino acids. V was clipped by 3 bases and J by 7 bases; unmatched bases: 11. Germline V CDR1 and CDR2: SGHRS, YFSETQ. The CDR3 loop is CASSSPLAGGLGNEQFF. The DNA of the CDR3 is TGCGCCAGCAGCTCCCCCCTAGCGGGGGGGCTTGGGAATGAGCAGTTCTTC.

This clonotype was seen a single time. The chain recombines TRBV6-4 with TRBJ1-1; 8 positions match TRBD1. Trimming at V came to 2 bases and at J to 3 bases, leaving 8 bases not matched to a gene. The germline gives CDR1 MRHNA, CDR2 SNTAGT. The CDR3 runs 16 residues. CDR3 protein: CASSDVQGGADTEAFF. CDR3 DNA: TGTGCCAGCAGTGACGTACAGGGGGGCGCCGACACTGAAGCTTTCTTT.

This clonotype was observed a handful of times. The rearrangement joins TRBV20-1 to TRBJ2-5; 7 bases match TRBD2. The germline gives CDR1 DFQATT, CDR2 SNEGSKA (reference sequence). The CDR3 length is 11 residues. Germline trimming cut 5 bases from V and 5 bases from J; bases unmatched to any gene: 2. In nucleotides, the CDR3 is TGCAGTGCTTACGGGAGGGAGACCCAGTACTTC. Its protein product is CSAYGRETQYF.

The CDR3 spells CASSYLGLYTGELFF. CDR3 bases: TGTGCCAGCAGTTACTTGGGTCTATACACCGGGGAGCTGTTTTTT. The V call is TRBV6-2 or TRBV6-3, the J call TRBJ2-2; D not resolved. Germline CDR1 is MNHEY and CDR2 is SVGEGT. V lost 1 base and J 3 bases, leaving 9 bases between the germline ends. The CDR3 contains 15 residues.

This clonotype was counted a few times. This chain joins TRBV11-2 and TRBJ2-3; D possibly corresponds to TRBD2 (6 bases). V was cut by 5 bases and J by 3 bases, with 15 bases left in between. This CDR3 comprises 15 residues. Germline V gene lookup returns CDR1 SGHAT and CDR2 FQNNGV. This CDR3 is CASSHRGLLTDTQYF. CDR3 coding DNA: TGTGCCAGCAGCCACCGGGGGTTACTAACAGATACGCAGTATTTT.

This chain uses TRBV18 with TRBJ2-7; D tentatively fits TRBD1 or TRBD2 (6 bases each). The ends were cut back, 3 bases at V and 2 bases at J, with 11 bases in the middle. The CDR3 runs 14 residues. CDR1 and CDR2 (germline): KGHSH, LQKENI. CDR3 DNA sequence: TGTGCCAGCTCACCCGGGGGCACCACCTACGAGCAGTACTTC. Translated: CASSPGGTTYEQYF.

The table lists this clonotype with many counts. The chain carries TRBV6-2 or TRBV6-3 and TRBJ2-1, with 7 bases lining up with TRBD2. Germline V gene sequence: CDR1 MNHEY, CDR2 SVGEGT. Trimming removed 7 bases from V and 8 bases from J; junction bases left unmatched: 17. The CDR3 length is 16 residues. CDR3 protein: CASTPPTQRGVYEQFF. As DNA, the CDR3 is TGTGCCAGCACTCCGCCCACCCAGCGGGGTGTGTATGAGCAGTTCTTC.

This clonotype was seen a few times. The J gene is TRBJ2-3, the V gene TRBV2; D may be TRBD1 or TRBD2 (5 bases each). The V and J ends lost 5 bases and 0 bases respectively, with 15 bases between them. The CDR3 loop spans 16 amino acids. The germline CDR1 and CDR2 sequences are SNHLY and FYNNEI. CDR3 sequence: CASSSSRGPSTDTQYF. The CDR3 nucleotides are TGTGCCAGCAGTTCTTCCCGGGGCCCCAGCACAGATACGCAGTATTTT.

This clonotype was counted only a few times. The chain couples TRBV19 to TRBJ2-2; TRBD2 matches 9 bases. The CDR3 consists of 14 residues. J gave up 4 bases and V 5 bases, and 2 bases lay outside the gene matches. The germline V gene has CDR1 LNHDA and CDR2 SQIVND (reference sequence). CDR3: CASSAAGGTGELFF. DNA for the CDR3: TGTGCCAGTAGTGCAGCGGGGGGCACCGGGGAGCTGTTTTTT.

The chain has TRBV30 and TRBJ1-2, with a possible D match to TRBD1 (6 bases). The CDR3 is made up of 12 amino acids. Germline V gene sequence: CDR1 GTSNPN, CDR2 SVGIG (reference sequence). Trimming left V 0 bases short and J 6 bases short, with 8 bases between. DNA of the CDR3: TGTGCCTGGAGTGTGAGACAGGATGGCTACACCTTC. As protein: CAWSVRQDGYTF.

This clonotype was counted between two and nine times. The chain couples TRBV29-1 to TRBJ2-3, with 10 bases fitting TRBD1. Trimming took 3 bases from V and 11 from J; bases not matched to a gene: 5. CDR1 SQVTM and CDR2 ANQGSEA come from the germline V gene. This CDR3 spans 12 amino acids. The CDR3 DNA follows: TGCAGCGTTGAGGGACAGGGGACGTGGCAGTATTTT. Its protein product is CSVEGQGTWQYF.

This clonotype was seen only a few times. This rearrangement joins TRBV9 to TRBJ2-2; TRBD2 agrees at 7 bases. This CDR3 region has 16 residues. CDR1 is SGDLS, CDR2 YYNGEE, per germline. Trimming removed 0 bases from V and 3 bases from J; junction bases left unmatched: 5. CDR3 sequence: CASSVGASGYTGELFF. CDR3 coding DNA: TGTGCCAGCAGCGTAGGCGCTAGCGGATACACCGGGGAGCTGTTTTTT.

The CDR3: CASSQVSGGNSPLHF. The CDR3 region has the DNA TGTGCCAGCAGCCAAGTCTCAGGGGGGAATTCACCCCTCCACTTT. The V call is TRBV3-1, the J call TRBJ1-6; 7 bases fit TRBD1. Germline CDR1 LGHDT, CDR2 YNNKEL (reference sequence). The length of the CDR3 is 15 residues. With V trimmed by 1 base and J by 7 bases, 4 bases remained unmatched. The whole variable domain, remainder taken from reference TRBV3-1 and TRBJ1-6, is DTAVSQTPKYLVTQMGNDKSIKCEQNLGHDTMYWYKQDSKKFLKIMFSYNNKELIINETVPNRFSPKSPDKAHLNLHINSLELGDSAVYFCASSQVSGGNSPLHFGNGTRLTVT.

Ten or more counts support this clonotype. V is TRBV6-6 and J is TRBJ1-5; possible D gene TRBD1, 6 bases. The CDR3 extends over 16 amino acids. The germline V gene has CDR1 MNHNY and CDR2 SVGAGI (reference sequence). V was pared by 2 bases and J by 0 bases, with 11 bases between. The CDR3 sequence: CASSYRGVYSNQPQHF. CDR3 sequence (DNA): TGTGCCAGCAGTTACAGGGGGGTTTATAGCAATCAGCCCCAGCATTTT.

The chain recombines TRBV3-1 with TRBJ1-6; D uncertain. The germline gives CDR1 LGHDT, CDR2 YNNKEL (reference sequence). V was pared by 3 bases and J by 8 bases, with 14 bases between. This CDR3 contains 15 residues. The CDR3: CASSQGSTGDSPLHF. The CDR3 bases are TGTGCCAGCAGCCAGGGGTCTACCGGGGATTCACCCCTCCACTTT.

This clonotype appeared a single time. The chain joins TRBV19 to TRBJ1-2, with 7 bases that match TRBD1. The CDR3 sequence is 13 residues long. Germline V lookup: CDR1 LNHDA, CDR2 SQIVND (reference sequence). V lost 2 bases and J lost 7; bases outside the gene matches: 4. The CDR3 nucleotides are TGTGCCAGTAGTATACGACAGGGAGGTGGCTACACCTTC. Its protein product is CASSIRQGGGYTF.

The chain combines TRBV10-2 with TRBJ2-1; D possibly uses TRBD1 or TRBD2 (5 bases each). Trimming stripped 5 bases from V and 3 bases from J, with 14 bases between. The CDR3 totals 15 residues. Germline V lookup: CDR1 WSHSY, CDR2 SAAADI. In nucleotides, the CDR3 is TGCGCCAGCAGTTTCCGGGACCCCCTCTACAATGAGCAGTTCTTC. Protein product: CASSFRDPLYNEQFF.

This clonotype was picked up many times. The genes are TRBV3-1 and TRBJ2-5; no firm D call. V was cut by 4 bases and J by 5 bases, with 8 bases left in between. Germline-derived CDR1 and CDR2 are LGHDT and YNNKEL (reference sequence). This CDR3 comprises 12 residues. For the CDR3, the DNA is TGTGCCAGCAGCCCCGTAGGTGAGACCCAGTACTTC. Amino acids: CASSPVGETQYF.

Ten or more counts support this clonotype. The gene calls are TRBV4-1 and TRBJ1-3; D may be TRBD1 (5 bases). Trimming stripped 0 bases from V and 4 bases from J, with 16 bases between. Germline CDR1 and CDR2: MGHRA and YSYEKL. This CDR3 region has 17 residues. The DNA of the CDR3 is TGCGCCAGCAGCCAAGAGGGGCCCGAGTTCGTCGGAAACACCATATATTTT. Translated: CASSQEGPEFVGNTIYF.

The table lists this clonotype with many counts. In nucleotides, the CDR3 is TGTGCCAGCAGTTTATCGCAGGGGGGGAGCACTGAAGCTTTCTTT. This translates into CASSLSQGGSTEAFF. This chain uses TRBV28 with TRBJ1-1, with 7 bases matching TRBD1. Unmatched junction bases numbered 6, after V lost 1 base and J lost 4 bases. The germline V gene encodes CDR1 MDHEN and CDR2 SYDVKM. The CDR3 covers 15 residues.

This clonotype was seen repeatedly, ten times or more. The chain has TRBV18 and TRBJ2-7, with TRBD1 matching 7 bases. In germline, CDR1 is KGHSH, CDR2 LQKENI. The V segment lost 0 bases and the J segment 2 bases; nucleotides outside the gene matches: 1. CDR3 length equals 14 residues. DNA of the CDR3: TGTGCCAGCTCACCACCGCAGGGGGCCTACGAGCAGTACTTC. This codes for CASSPPQGAYEQYF.

This clonotype has only a few counts. The chain uses TRBV20-1 and TRBJ2-3; 13 positions match TRBD2. CDR1 is DFQATT, CDR2 SNEGSKA, per germline (reference sequence). The CDR3 spans 12 residues. In nucleotides, the CDR3 is TGCAGCGGACTAGCGGGAGAGGATACGCAGTATTTT. Translation gives CSGLAGEDTQYF.

This clonotype was observed many times. The CDR3 loop reads CASSLVTGENTEAFF. The CDR3 DNA follows: TGCGCCAGCAGCTTGGTAACAGGGGAGAACACTGAAGCTTTCTTT. The chain is built from TRBV5-1 and TRBJ1-1; TRBD1 matches 7 bases. The CDR3 length is 15 residues. Germline-derived CDR1 and CDR2 are SGHRS and YFSETQ. The V and J ends lost 0 bases and 1 base, in that order; junction bases with no gene match: 3.

There are a few counts of this clonotype. CDR3 in amino acids: CASSRIEGGYTF. For the CDR3, the DNA is TGTGCCAGCAGCCGAATAGAGGGCGGCTACACCTTC. The chain joins TRBV5-4 to TRBJ1-2; D is undetermined. Germline V lookup: CDR1 SGHNT, CDR2 YYREEE (reference sequence). V gave up 4 bases and J gave up 8 bases, with 12 bases separating them. This CDR3 has 12 residues.